This TCR beta chain is drawn from a study of technical replicates of blood from a handful of donors. Clones were sequenced by immunoSEQ multiplex PCR, and TCRdb holds only the in-frame ones, with some missing. The sample includes over 55,000 clones, around 97% of them seen just once. In germline, CDR1 is SGHVS, CDR2 FQNEAQ. The ends lost 4 bases at V and 2 bases at J; junction bases unmatched: 8. The CDR3 sequence is 15 residues long. Sequencing used T cells isolated from PBMCs. The chain carries TRBV7-8 and TRBJ2-7, with 7 bases aligning to TRBD2. The origin of this receptor is a human donor in good health. The CDR3: CASSWTGGPAYEQYF. The CDR3 region has the DNA TGTGCCAGCAGCTGGACGGGGGGACCCGCCTACGAGCAGTACTTC.